The entry that follows covers one T cell receptor (beta chain) sequence. Its target is unknown. The V gene lost 5 bases and the J gene lost 4 bases, with 17 bases spanning the gap. Germline CDR1 and CDR2: SGHVS and FNYEAQ. The CDR3 totals 15 residues. It was with 60 Vbeta and 13 Jbeta primers that the PCR ran. Assay: immunoSEQ multiplex PCR; the TCRdb copy retains only in-frame clones and omits some. The sample records 150,000 to 200,000 clones, roughly four fifths being singletons. This record comes from a study of cytomegalovirus exposure and HLA in healthy donors. Study observations and caveats: With further analysis later on, most CMV-associated TCR beta chains appeared HLA-restricted.

The chain employs TRBV7-6 and TRBJ2-5; D possibly corresponds to TRBD1 (6 bases). Sequencing was carried out using PBMCs. This TCR came from a man aged 45-65 years in good health and CMV-seropositive. The CDR3 loop is CASSTTGKGLETQYF. The CDR3 DNA reads TGTGCCAGCAGCACCACAGGGAAGGGGTTAGAGACCCAGTACTTC.